This T cell receptor beta chain was sequenced in a study of blood T cell repertoires in COVID-19. Methods used by the authors: Estimation of nucleated cell counts was performed using reference gene primer amplification. Produced via immunoSEQ multiplex PCR; TCRdb's table is partial and in-frame only. Clone size and the V and J calls come from that table; the DNA yielded D and trimming. The profile shows about 220,000 clones, 86% of them singletons. Individuals drawn from about 26 US areas were roughly 18 to 95 years old. This clone has a single count. The TCR comes from a woman in her thirties or forties with acute COVID-19. Sequencing used PBMCs or T cells enriched from blood (not recorded which).

Here the CDR3 DNA reads TGTGCCAGCAGCGCCCTGGGGCCTGGTGACACCATATATTTT. It is translated as CASSALGPGDTIYF. This chain uses TRBV3-1 (or the pseudogene TRBV3-2) with TRBJ1-3; D is perhaps TRBD1 (5 bases). CDR1 LGHDT and CDR2 YNNKEL come from the germline V gene (reference sequence). V lost 5 bases to trimming and J lost 8 bases, with 16 bases between them. CDR3 length: 14 residues.